This TCR beta chain is drawn from a study of blood T cell repertoires in COVID-19. For the study at large: PBMCs, B-cell-depleted T cells, or T cells were the source of the cDNA or gDNA that made up the material.

Original data processing: Estimation of nucleated cell counts was performed using reference gene primer amplification. Only in-frame clones appear in the TCRdb table, and some are missing; sequencing was by immunoSEQ multiplex PCR. That table furnishes V, J and clone size, whereas the DNA furnished D and trimming. Among 400,000 or so clones listed, about 90% were seen once. Participant ages covered 18 to 89 years across around 25 US areas. The sequence was collected from a man aged 18 to 29 who had recovered from COVID-19. Material: PBMCs or T cells enriched from blood (not recorded which).

CDR3 residues: CASSTGTGQETQYF. The CDR3 DNA reads TGCGCCAGCAGCACCGGGACAGGTCAAGAGACCCAGTACTTC. The chain joins TRBV5-1 to TRBJ2-5; 8 bases map to TRBD1. Trimming removed 4 bases from V and 2 bases from J; junction bases left unmatched: 4. The germline V gene encodes CDR1 SGHRS and CDR2 YFSETQ. The CDR3 is made up of 14 amino acids.